Listed here are 8 T cell receptor beta chains from one sample, sequenced in a study of T cell changes during pregnancy in multiple sclerosis. The assay was immunoSEQ multiplex PCR, and TCRdb's table has in-frame clones only and misses some. The table includes around 60,000 clones, around 93% detected once. The sample here was CD4+ T cells from peripheral blood mononuclear cells, taken before pregnancy. The receptors here all came from a female donor with multiple sclerosis, enrolled in a pregnancy study.

The chain has TRBV6-4 and TRBJ2-1; D remains unclear. V was clipped by 4 bases and J by 2 bases, with 9 bases between them. Germline V gene sequence: CDR1 MRHNA, CDR2 SNTAGT. This CDR3 is 14 amino acids long. Here the CDR3 DNA reads TGTGCCAGCAGTGCAAGTAGTACCTACAATGAGCAGTTCTTC. It yields the protein CASSASSTYNEQFF.

This clone was observed a single time. The V gene is TRBV14, the J gene TRBJ2-2; 8 bases are shared with TRBD1. J was trimmed by 3 bases and V by 5 bases; bases with no gene match: 11. The CDR3 runs 17 residues. Germline assignment: CDR1 SGHDN and CDR2 FVKESK. The CDR3 sequence: CASSAFVGTGDTGELFF. The CDR3 nucleotides are TGTGCCAGCAGCGCCTTCGTCGGGACAGGAGACACCGGGGAGCTGTTTTTT.

This clone showed up just a few times. V and J are TRBV7-2 and TRBJ2-1; 10 bases map to TRBD2. The V gene's germline CDR1 is SGHTA and CDR2 FQGNSA. The CDR3 is made up of 15 amino acids. Unmatched junction bases numbered 10, after V lost 5 bases and J lost 9 bases. DNA of the CDR3: TGTGCCAGCAGCCCCGGGTTAGCGGGAGGTTCTGAGCAGTTCTTC. This gives the protein CASSPGLAGGSEQFF.

The chain recombines TRBV27 with TRBJ2-5; 8 positions agree with TRBD1. From germline, CDR1 is MNHEY and CDR2 SMNVEV (reference sequence). The CDR3 has 13 residues. With 8 bases clipped from V and 5 bases from J, the junction kept 7 bases outside the gene matches. CDR3 amino acids: CASGRTGFETQYF. The CDR3 DNA sequence: TGTGCCAGCGGACGGACAGGGTTCGAGACCCAGTACTTC.

This chain connects TRBV7-3 to TRBJ2-1; D is ambiguous. Looked up from germline, CDR1 is SGHTA and CDR2 is FQGTGA. The CDR3 runs 16 residues. Trimming took 0 bases from V and 4 from J, leaving 13 bases between them. The CDR3 bases are TGTGCCAGCAGCTTAACGCACAGAGATTCTTACAATGAGCAGTTCTTC. This gives the protein CASSLTHRDSYNEQFF.

The V gene is TRBV5-1, the J gene TRBJ2-7, with D possibly TRBD2 on 5 matching bases. This CDR3 comprises 14 residues. The V end lost 4 bases, the J end lost 6 bases, and 17 bases lay between the germline ends. Germline assignment: CDR1 SGHRS and CDR2 YFSETQ. The CDR3 spells CASSPGGQLLEQYF. The CDR3 nucleotides are TGCGCCAGCAGCCCTGGCGGGCAGCTCCTCGAGCAGTACTTC.

The V gene is TRBV29-1, the J gene TRBJ1-2; D unclear. V lost 5 bases, J lost 8 bases, and 15 bases lay in between. The CDR3 spans 12 residues. The germline CDR1 and CDR2 sequences are SQVTM and ANQGSEA. The CDR3 DNA sequence: TGCAGCGTTAAAACAGTATTTTGGGGCTACACCTTC. It encodes CSVKTVFWGYTF.

The chain employs TRBV7-2 and TRBJ2-2; 16 nucleotides line up with TRBD2. CDR3 length: 15 amino acids. Germline V gene sequence: CDR1 SGHTA, CDR2 FQGNSA. V was clipped by 6 bases and J by 6 bases; unmatched bases: 1. CDR3 sequence reads: CASRGTSGRAGELFF. The CDR3 DNA reads as TGTGCCAGCAGAGGGACTAGCGGGAGGGCCGGGGAGCTGTTTTTT.